The clone carrying this T cell receptor beta chain was detected many times. What it recognizes is unknown. These data belong to a study of human T cells and chemical hapten exposure. Study-level background: Researchers reported sensitizing an approximately 2 cm by approximately 2 cm upper inner arm skin site with 2% DPC. Study-level findings and limits: High-frequency TCRs, those above 1 in 1000, stayed the same after DPC sensitization. With alopecia, donors may have immune responses unlike healthy people's.

Original handling: The median was about 96,000 TCRs per sample, ranging roughly 20,000 to 690,600. TCRdb independently ran MiXCR on the RACE reads; one entry per CDR3 protein. TCRdb's processing, not the authors', yielded these V and J calls. The sample has 65,000 to 85,000 distinct CDR3 sequences, about 11% seen once. The CDR3 covers 12 residues. The trim removed 6 bases at V and 6 bases at J, leaving 5 bases unmatched. From germline, CDR1 is DFQATT and CDR2 SNEGSKA (reference sequence). Time point given: patch test 1, 2 weeks after DPC sensitization. Treatment of the sample: therapeutic diphenylcyclopropenone sensitization with weekly scalp DPC.

The sequence was obtained from a woman between 55 and 75 years old with alopecia areata. Some clones in this sample may be carry-over from other donors' samples. The V call is TRBV20-1, the J call TRBJ2-3; 8 nucleotides agree with TRBD1. The source material was whole blood, sampled in connection with sensitization to the hapten diphenylcyclopropenone (DPC). CDR3 in DNA: TGCAGTGCCGGACAGGGTCCGGATACGCAGTATTTT. Translating gives CSAGQGPDTQYF.